The sequence of this TCR beta chain was determined in a study of cytomegalovirus exposure and HLA in healthy donors. Regarding the study as a whole: Researchers counted around 170 TCR beta chains as cytomegalovirus-associated. A prior analysis recorded that most TCR beta V segments were productive about 90% or about 30% of the time.

The V end lost 0 bases, the J end lost 11 bases, and 16 bases lay between the germline ends. Germline lookup yields CDR1 MGHDK and CDR2 SYGVNS. CDR3 length: 14 residues. The donors gave bone marrow, and they were healthy. PCR was performed using 60 Vbeta and 13 Jbeta primers. Some clones are missing from TCRdb's copy, which holds only in-frame ones; the method was immunoSEQ multiplex PCR. This repertoire shows about 130,000 clones, around 67% found once; its top ten account for more than 3.5%. A note on this clone: The antigen remains undetermined.

The clonotype was recovered from a man aged 18 to 30 in good health and CMV-seropositive. The source material was PBMCs. The rearrangement links TRBV25-1 to TRBJ1-1; D may be TRBD1 (5 bases). CDR3 DNA sequence: TGTGCCAGCAGTGAATATGGAGGGGCGAAGGAGGCTTTCTTT. Translating it yields CASSEYGGAKEAFF.